This T cell receptor (beta chain) is from a study of cytomegalovirus exposure and HLA in healthy donors. The PCR used 60 Vbeta and 13 Jbeta primers. Produced via immunoSEQ multiplex PCR; TCRdb's table is partial and in-frame only. Among about 160,000 clones listed, approximately 78% were seen once. This CDR3 spans 15 amino acids. In germline, CDR1 is SGDLS, CDR2 YYNGEE. With V trimmed by 0 bases and J by 7 bases, 6 bases remained unmatched. The sample comprised PBMCs. This TCR derives from a male donor in good health and CMV-seronegative. The J gene is TRBJ2-2, the V gene TRBV9; 7 nucleotides line up with TRBD2. Here the CDR3 DNA reads TGTGCCAGCAGCGTAGCTACACCGGGGGGCGGGGAGCTGTTTTTT. Translated: CASSVATPGGGELFF.